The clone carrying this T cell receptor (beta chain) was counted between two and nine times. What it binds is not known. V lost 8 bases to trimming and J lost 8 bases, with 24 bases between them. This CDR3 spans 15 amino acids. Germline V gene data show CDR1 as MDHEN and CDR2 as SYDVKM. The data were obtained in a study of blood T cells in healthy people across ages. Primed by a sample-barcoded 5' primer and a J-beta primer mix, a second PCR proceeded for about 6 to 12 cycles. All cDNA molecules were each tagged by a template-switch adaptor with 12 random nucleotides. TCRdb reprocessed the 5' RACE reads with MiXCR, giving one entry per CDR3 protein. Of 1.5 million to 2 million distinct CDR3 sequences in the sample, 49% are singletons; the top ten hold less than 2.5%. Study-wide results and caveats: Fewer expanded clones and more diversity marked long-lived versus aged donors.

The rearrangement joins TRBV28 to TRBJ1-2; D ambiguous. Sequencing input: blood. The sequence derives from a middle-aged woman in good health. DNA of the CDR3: TGTGCCAGCGAAACCCAGGACCGAGAAGCAGGCGGCTACACCTTC. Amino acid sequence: CASETQDREAGGYTF.